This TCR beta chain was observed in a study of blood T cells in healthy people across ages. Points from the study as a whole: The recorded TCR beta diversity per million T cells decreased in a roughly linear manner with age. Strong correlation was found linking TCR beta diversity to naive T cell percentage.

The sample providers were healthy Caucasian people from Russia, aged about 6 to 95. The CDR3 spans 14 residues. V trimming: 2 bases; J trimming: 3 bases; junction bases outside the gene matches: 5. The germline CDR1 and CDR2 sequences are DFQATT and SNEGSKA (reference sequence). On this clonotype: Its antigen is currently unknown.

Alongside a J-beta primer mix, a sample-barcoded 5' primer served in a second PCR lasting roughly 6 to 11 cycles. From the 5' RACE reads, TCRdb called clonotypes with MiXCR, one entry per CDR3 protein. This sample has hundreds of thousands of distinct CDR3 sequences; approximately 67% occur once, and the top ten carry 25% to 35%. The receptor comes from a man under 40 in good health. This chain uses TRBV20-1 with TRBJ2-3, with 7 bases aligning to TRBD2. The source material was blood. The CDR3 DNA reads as TGCAGTGCTAGATCCCCAGCGGGGACAGATACGCAGTATTTT. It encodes CSARSPAGTDTQYF.